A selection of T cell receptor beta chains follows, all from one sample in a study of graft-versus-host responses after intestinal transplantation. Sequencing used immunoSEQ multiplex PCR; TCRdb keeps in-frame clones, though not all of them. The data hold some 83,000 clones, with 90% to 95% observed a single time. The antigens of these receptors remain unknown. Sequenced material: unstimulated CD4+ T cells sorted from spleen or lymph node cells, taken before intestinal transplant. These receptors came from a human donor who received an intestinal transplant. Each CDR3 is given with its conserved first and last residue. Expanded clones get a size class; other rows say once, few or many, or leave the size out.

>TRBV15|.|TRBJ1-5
CATSRDHNQPQHF
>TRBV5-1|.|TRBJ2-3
CASKAGRVTDTQYF
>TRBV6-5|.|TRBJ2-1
CASSYSLLSEQFF
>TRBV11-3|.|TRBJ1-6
CASSLGGTGVNSPLHF
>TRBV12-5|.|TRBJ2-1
CASGLVMSGGENNEQFF
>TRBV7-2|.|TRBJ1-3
CASSWGTGVGDTIYF
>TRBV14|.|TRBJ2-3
CASSQVKLAWMDTQYF
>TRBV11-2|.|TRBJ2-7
CASSLYSSYEQYF
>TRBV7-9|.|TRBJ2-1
CASSLGGGVLNEQFF
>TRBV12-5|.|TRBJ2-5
CASGLSGAKETQYF
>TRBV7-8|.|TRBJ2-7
CASSPTVDSGYEQYF
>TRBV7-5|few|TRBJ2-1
CARGKRGDSYNEQFF
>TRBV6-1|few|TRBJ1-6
CASSEAHRDNSPLHF
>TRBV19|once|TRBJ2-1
CASRLDRSVNEQFF
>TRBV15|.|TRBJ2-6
CATSREIGTGGSRGANVLTF
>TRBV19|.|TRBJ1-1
CASSKPLSTEAFF
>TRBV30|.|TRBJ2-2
CAWSIRGLANTGELFF
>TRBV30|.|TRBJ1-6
CASSGQGHSPLHF
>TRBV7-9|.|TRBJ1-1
CASSVLGMGQGLNTEAFF
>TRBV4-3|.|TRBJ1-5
CASSQEGGQPQHF
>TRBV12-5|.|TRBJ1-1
CASGSTGGNTEAFF
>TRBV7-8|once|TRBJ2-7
CASSLNPGQGAHEQYF
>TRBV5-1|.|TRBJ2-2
CASSPRDTTKNTGELFF
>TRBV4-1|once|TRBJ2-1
CASSQRVAGGNEQFF
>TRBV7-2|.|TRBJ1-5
CASSLLGQPQHF
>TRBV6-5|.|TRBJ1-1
CASSSGQGPLRTEAFF
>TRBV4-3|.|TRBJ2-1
CASSRDYRLWDYNEQFF
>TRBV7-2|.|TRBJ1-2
CASSLSSGAQYGYTF
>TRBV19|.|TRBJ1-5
CASSITLAAVERGQPQHF
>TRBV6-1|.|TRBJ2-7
CASSEKWPHF
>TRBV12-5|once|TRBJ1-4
CASGFDITSVNEKLFF
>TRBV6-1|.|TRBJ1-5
CATWAGSYGNQPQHF
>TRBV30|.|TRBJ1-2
CANEGLAGRRWSGYTF
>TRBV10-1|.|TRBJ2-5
CASIITGGGPHKQETQYF
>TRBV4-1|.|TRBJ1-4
CASSRSGQGNEKLFF
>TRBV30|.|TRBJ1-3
CASYRPSGNTIYF
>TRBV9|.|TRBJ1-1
CASSLGDRGAEAFF
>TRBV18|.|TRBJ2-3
CASSPPSGGGWNTQYF
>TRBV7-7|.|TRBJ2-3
CASSPAGQPGDTQYF
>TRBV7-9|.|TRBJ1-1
CASSLAGVTEAFF
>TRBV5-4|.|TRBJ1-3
CASSLGGSGNTIYF
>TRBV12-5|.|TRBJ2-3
CASGLLTQPGQGLDTQYF
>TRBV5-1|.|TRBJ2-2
CASSLAQPNTGELFF
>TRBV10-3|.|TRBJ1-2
CAISESRGAGYGYTF
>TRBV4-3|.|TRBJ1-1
CASSQVVSGGVNTEAFF
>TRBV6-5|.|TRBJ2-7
CASSLRPGETYEQYF
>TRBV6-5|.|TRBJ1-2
CASSRGYGYTF
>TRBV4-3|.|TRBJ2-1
CASSLTLAGGYNEQFF
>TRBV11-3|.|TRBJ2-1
CASSLPYNEQFF